What follows are 18 T cell receptor beta chains derived from one specimen sequenced in a study of T cells in Graves' hyperthyroidism and ophthalmopathy. Amplified regions were TCR beta CDR3 sequences from RNA transcripts. HTBI primers were employed in a first-round RT-PCR of the TCR CDR3. One entry per CDR3 protein, called by TCRdb with MiXCR from the multiplex PCR reads. Of a few hundred thousand distinct CDR3 sequences in the sample, about 15% were seen once. Sequenced input: blood. The receptor set was obtained from a woman aged 25-40 years with Graves' hyperthyroidism.

This clonotype occurred many times. The chain has TRBV5-8 and TRBJ1-1; D ambiguous. V gave up 1 base and J gave up 5 bases, with 12 bases separating them. The CDR3 totals 14 residues. Per the germline V gene, CDR1 is SGHTS and CDR2 is YDEGEE. For the CDR3, the DNA is TGTGCCAGCAGCTTGCTTGGCGCCGGGACTGAAGCTTTCTTT. Protein product: CASSLLGAGTEAFF.

This clonotype was counted ten times or more. The chain links TRBV18 to TRBJ1-4; 8 bases agree with TRBD1. J gave up 8 bases and V 3 bases, and 11 bases lay outside the gene matches. The CDR3 covers 16 residues. Germline V gene lookup returns CDR1 KGHSH and CDR2 LQKENI. In DNA, the CDR3 is TGTGCCAGCTCACCCCCCCCAGGGGGCGCCGGAGAAAAACTGTTTTTT. Protein product: CASSPPPGGAGEKLFF.

Here the CDR3 reads CSVDRDRDRGYGYTF. The CDR3 region has the DNA TGCAGCGTTGATCGAGACCGGGACAGAGGCTATGGCTACACCTTC. This chain connects TRBV29-1 to TRBJ1-2; 7 bases match TRBD1. Unmatched junction bases numbered 11, after V lost 3 bases and J lost 4 bases. This CDR3 is 15 amino acids long. Germline V CDR1 and CDR2: SQVTM, ANQGSEA. The full variable domain, rest sourced from reference TRBV29-1 and TRBJ1-2, is SAVISQKPSRDICQRGTSLTIQCQVDSQVTMMFWYRQQPGQSLTLIATANQGSEATYESGFVIDKFPISRPNLTFSTLTVSNMSPEDSSIYLCSVDRDRDRGYGYTFGSGTRLTVV.

This clonotype was detected many times. The gene calls are TRBV11-2 and TRBJ2-7, with D hard to call. V lost 5 bases to trimming and J lost 5 bases, with 19 bases between them. CDR1 is SGHAT and CDR2 is FQNNGV in the germline V gene. The CDR3 is made up of 15 amino acids. Here the CDR3 reads CASSPSVGYVDEQYF. Written as DNA, the CDR3 is TGTGCCAGCAGCCCAAGTGTGGGGTACGTCGACGAGCAGTACTTC.

This chain connects TRBV7-6 to TRBJ2-4, with 9 nucleotides matching TRBD2. The germline CDR1 and CDR2 sequences are SGHVS and FNYEAQ. The CDR3 length is 18 residues. Trimming at V came to 3 bases and at J to 1 base, leaving 10 bases not matched to a gene. CDR3 sequence reads: CASSFTTPSGMAKNIQYF. The CDR3, as DNA: TGTGCCAGCAGCTTTACGACCCCTAGCGGGATGGCCAAAAACATTCAGTACTTC.

This clonotype was counted at least ten times. This chain uses TRBV18 with TRBJ2-7; no clear D. The CDR3 extends over 14 amino acids. From germline, CDR1 is KGHSH and CDR2 LQKENI. V lost 6 bases and J lost 7, with 19 bases in between. The CDR3: CASSESSPRLEQYF. CDR3 coding DNA: TGTGCCAGCTCGGAGAGTTCGCCCCGTCTGGAGCAGTACTTC.

The chain uses TRBV27 and TRBJ2-2, with D possibly being TRBD1 or TRBD2 (5 bases each). Trimming pared 6 bases from V and 0 bases from J, leaving 17 bases between. The CDR3 is 17 residues long. Per the germline V gene, CDR1 is MNHEY and CDR2 is SMNVEV (reference sequence). CDR3 amino acids: CASRWSPGATNTGELFF. The CDR3 region has the DNA TGTGCCAGCAGGTGGTCCCCCGGGGCTACGAACACCGGGGAGCTGTTTTTT.

The chain employs TRBV5-1 and TRBJ1-2; D might be TRBD1 (6 bases). The CDR3 is made up of 12 amino acids. Trimming shortened V by 0 bases and J by 12 bases, and 12 bases separated the two germline ends. From germline, CDR1 is SGHRS and CDR2 YFSETQ. CDR3 coding DNA: TGCGCCAGCAGCTTGGACAGGGCGGGCCACACCTTC. Its protein product is CASSLDRAGHTF.

This clonotype was found a few times. J is TRBJ2-7 and V is TRBV27; D is unresolved. The CDR3 sequence is 15 residues long. V lost 5 bases and J lost 5, with 19 bases in between. Germline lookup yields CDR1 MNHEY and CDR2 SMNVEV (reference sequence). DNA for the CDR3: TGTGCCAGCAGTCTCTTGGGTCAGAGCAGGAACGAGCAGTACTTC. Protein sequence: CASSLLGQSRNEQYF.

This clonotype has ten or more counts. The V call is TRBV5-1, the J call TRBJ2-7; D remains ambiguous. This CDR3 is built from 15 residues. Germline V gene sequence: CDR1 SGHRS, CDR2 YFSETQ. V lost 0 bases and J 3 bases, leaving 13 bases between the germline ends. The CDR3 DNA reads TGCGCCAGCAGCTTGGATTGGGGAAATGTCTACGAGCAGTACTTC. The encoded protein is CASSLDWGNVYEQYF.

Comments on this clonotype: A single base separates this from a much larger clone, so it may be a read error. The rearrangement uses TRBV7-9 and TRBJ2-2; 7 nucleotides line up with TRBD2. The CDR3 extends over 20 amino acids. Germline V CDR1 and CDR2: SEHNR, FQNEAQ (reference sequence). The CDR3 DNA follows: TGTGCCATCAGCCATCCCGGAAGACTAGCCGTAGATACCAACACCGGGGAGCTGTTTTTT. The encoded protein is CAISHPGRLAVDTNTGELFF.

This clonotype was seen many times. The J gene is TRBJ1-5, the V gene TRBV12-3 or TRBV12-4; D unclear. The CDR3 loop spans 12 amino acids. The ends were cut back, 5 bases at V and 3 bases at J, with 5 bases in the middle. This CDR3 reads CASSPLNQPQHF. In DNA form, the CDR3 reads TGTGCCAGCAGTCCCCTCAATCAGCCCCAGCATTTT.

This clonotype has a handful of counts. This sequence joins TRBV20-1 and TRBJ2-2, with 8 bases identical to TRBD2. The germline CDR1 and CDR2 sequences are DFQATT and SNEGSKA (reference sequence). CDR3 length equals 13 residues. Unmatched junction bases numbered 4, after V lost 4 bases and J lost 6 bases. CDR3 amino acids: CSAIQRESGELFF. The CDR3 DNA reads as TGCAGTGCTATCCAGCGGGAGTCCGGGGAGCTGTTTTTT.

This clonotype was seen only a few times. The CDR3 reads CASRGTGGGSAKNIQYF. The DNA for the CDR3 is TGTGCCAGTAGGGGGACAGGGGGCGGTTCAGCCAAAAACATTCAGTACTTC. The chain couples TRBV19 to TRBJ2-4; the match to TRBD1 covers 12 bases. Looked up from germline, CDR1 is LNHDA and CDR2 is SQIVND (reference sequence). This CDR3 has 17 amino acids. The junction had 6 bases not matched to a gene; V was cut back by 6 bases and J by 0 bases.

This clonotype was counted many times. This chain joins TRBV7-3 and TRBJ2-3, with TRBD1 matching over 7 bases. V lost 5 bases and J lost 2; bases outside the gene matches: 13. Germline CDR1 and CDR2: SGHTA and FQGTGA. The CDR3 has 17 amino acids. The CDR3 loop reads CASSPKGGQSNTDTQYF. The CDR3 nucleotides read TGTGCCAGCAGCCCCAAAGGGGGACAGAGCAACACAGATACGCAGTATTTT.

This clonotype was counted many times. The chain uses TRBV27 and TRBJ2-2; perhaps TRBD1 as D (5 bases). The CDR3 loop spans 14 amino acids. Germline CDR1 reads MNHEY; CDR2 reads SMNVEV (reference sequence). Trimming pared 6 bases from V and 7 bases from J, leaving 15 bases between. The CDR3, as DNA: TGTGCCAGCAGCCCTTTAGGGGTGGGCGGGGAGCTGTTTTTT. This translates into CASSPLGVGGELFF.

The V and J genes are TRBV10-3 and TRBJ2-2; 16 bases line up with TRBD2. In germline, CDR1 is ENHRY, CDR2 SYGVKD. This CDR3 contains 16 residues. J lost 8 bases, V lost 10 bases, and 10 bases had no gene match. The CDR3 loop reads CATLGTSGRAGGELFF. The CDR3 coding sequence is TGTGCCACCCTTGGGACTAGCGGGAGGGCCGGGGGGGAGCTGTTTTTT.

To note about this clonotype: A junction end diverges from the germline sequence, so it may reflect a read error. The chain carries TRBV4-1 and TRBJ2-1; the D gene is possibly TRBD2 (5 bases). Germline V gene sequence: CDR1 MGHRA, CDR2 YSYEKL. The CDR3 is 16 residues long. The CDR3 bases are TGCGCCAGCGGCCAAGATAGACTAACGGGGAACAATGAGCAGTTCTTC. It specifies CASGQDRLTGNNEQFF.